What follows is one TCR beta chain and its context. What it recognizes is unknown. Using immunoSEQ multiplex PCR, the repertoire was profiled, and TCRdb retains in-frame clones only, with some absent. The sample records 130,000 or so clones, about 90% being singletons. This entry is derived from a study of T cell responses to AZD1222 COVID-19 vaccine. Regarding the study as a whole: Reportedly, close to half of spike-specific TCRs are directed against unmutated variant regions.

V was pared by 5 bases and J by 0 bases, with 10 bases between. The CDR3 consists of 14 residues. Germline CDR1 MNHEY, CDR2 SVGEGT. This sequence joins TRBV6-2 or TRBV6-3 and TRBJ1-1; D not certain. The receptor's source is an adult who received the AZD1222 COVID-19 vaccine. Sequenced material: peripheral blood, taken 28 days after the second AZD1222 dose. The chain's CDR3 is CASSIRRMNTEAFF. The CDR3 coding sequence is TGTGCCAGCAGTATTAGACGGATGAACACTGAAGCTTTCTTT.